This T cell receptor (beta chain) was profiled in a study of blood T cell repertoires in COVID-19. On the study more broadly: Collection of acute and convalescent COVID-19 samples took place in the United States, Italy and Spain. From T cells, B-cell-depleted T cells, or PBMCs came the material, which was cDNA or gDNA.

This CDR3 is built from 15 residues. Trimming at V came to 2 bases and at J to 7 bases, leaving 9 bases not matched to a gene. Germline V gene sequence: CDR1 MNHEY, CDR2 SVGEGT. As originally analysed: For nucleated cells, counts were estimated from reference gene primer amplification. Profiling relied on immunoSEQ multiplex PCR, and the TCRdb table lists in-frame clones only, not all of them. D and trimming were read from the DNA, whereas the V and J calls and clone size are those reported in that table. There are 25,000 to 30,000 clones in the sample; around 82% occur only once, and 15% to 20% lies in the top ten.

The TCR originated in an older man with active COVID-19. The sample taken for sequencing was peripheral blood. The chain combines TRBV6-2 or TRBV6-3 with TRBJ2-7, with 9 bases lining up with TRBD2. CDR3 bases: TGTGCCAGCAGTTACGACGCTAGCGGGGTGTGGGAGCAGTACTTC. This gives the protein CASSYDASGVWEQYF.